Listed here is a single T cell receptor (beta chain). This sample was included in a study of Ad26.COV2.S vaccination and SARS-CoV-2 variants. Study context: Once or twice, 56 days apart, Ad26.COV2.S was delivered intramuscularly.

The treatment: some 19 received Ad26.COV2.S at low or high dose, single or two shots; about 5 received placebo; per-sample allocation not given. Sampling was done on day 63 after the first vaccine or placebo injection. The CDR3 covers 17 residues. This table comes from immunoSEQ multiplex PCR, and its TCRdb copy is limited to in-frame clones, with some not included. The sample shows roughly 400,000 clones, roughly 87% of them seen only once. The clonotype originates from a person aged 18-65 years who received the Ad26.COV2.S COVID-19 vaccine or a placebo. The sample was peripheral blood, taken in a trial of Ad26.COV2.S vaccine versus placebo. The chain has TRBV21-1 and TRBJ1-2. TRBV21-1 is flagged as a pseudogene. The CDR3 reads CASSKAREDTEAYGYTF. DNA of the CDR3: TGTGCCAGCAGCAAAGCGAGGGAGGACACCGAAGCTTATGGCTACACCTTC.